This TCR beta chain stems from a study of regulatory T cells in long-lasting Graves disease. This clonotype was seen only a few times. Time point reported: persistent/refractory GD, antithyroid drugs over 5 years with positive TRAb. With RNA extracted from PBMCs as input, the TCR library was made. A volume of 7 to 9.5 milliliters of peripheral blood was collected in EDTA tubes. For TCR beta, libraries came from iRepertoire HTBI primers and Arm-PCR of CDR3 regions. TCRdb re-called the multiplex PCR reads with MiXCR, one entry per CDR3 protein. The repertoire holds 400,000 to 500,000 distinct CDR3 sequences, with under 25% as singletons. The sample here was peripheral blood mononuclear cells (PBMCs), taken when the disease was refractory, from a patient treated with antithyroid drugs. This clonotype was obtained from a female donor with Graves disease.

CDR3 sequence reads: CASSQTRLSGASYNEQFF. In DNA, the CDR3 is TGCGCCAGCAGCCAAACGAGGCTTAGCGGGGCCTCCTACAATGAGCAGTTCTTC. This chain links TRBV4-1 with TRBJ2-1; TRBD2 aligns across 8 bases. The CDR3 loop spans 18 amino acids. The trim removed 2 bases at V and 0 bases at J, leaving 9 bases unmatched. Germline V CDR1 and CDR2: MGHRA, YSYEKL.